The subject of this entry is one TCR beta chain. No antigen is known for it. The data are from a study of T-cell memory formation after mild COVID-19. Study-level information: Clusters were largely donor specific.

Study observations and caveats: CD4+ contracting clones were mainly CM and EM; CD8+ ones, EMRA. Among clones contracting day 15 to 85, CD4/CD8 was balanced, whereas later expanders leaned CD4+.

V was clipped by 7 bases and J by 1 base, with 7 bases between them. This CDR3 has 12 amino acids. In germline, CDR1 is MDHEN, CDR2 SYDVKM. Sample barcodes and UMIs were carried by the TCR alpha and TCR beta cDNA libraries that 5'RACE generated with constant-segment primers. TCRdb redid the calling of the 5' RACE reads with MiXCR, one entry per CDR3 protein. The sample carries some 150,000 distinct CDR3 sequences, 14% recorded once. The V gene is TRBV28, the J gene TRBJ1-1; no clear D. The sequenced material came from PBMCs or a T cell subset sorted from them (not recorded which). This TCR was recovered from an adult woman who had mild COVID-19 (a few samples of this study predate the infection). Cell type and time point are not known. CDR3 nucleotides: TGTGCCAGCAATTGGGAGAACACTGAAGCTTTCTTT. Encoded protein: CASNWENTEAFF.